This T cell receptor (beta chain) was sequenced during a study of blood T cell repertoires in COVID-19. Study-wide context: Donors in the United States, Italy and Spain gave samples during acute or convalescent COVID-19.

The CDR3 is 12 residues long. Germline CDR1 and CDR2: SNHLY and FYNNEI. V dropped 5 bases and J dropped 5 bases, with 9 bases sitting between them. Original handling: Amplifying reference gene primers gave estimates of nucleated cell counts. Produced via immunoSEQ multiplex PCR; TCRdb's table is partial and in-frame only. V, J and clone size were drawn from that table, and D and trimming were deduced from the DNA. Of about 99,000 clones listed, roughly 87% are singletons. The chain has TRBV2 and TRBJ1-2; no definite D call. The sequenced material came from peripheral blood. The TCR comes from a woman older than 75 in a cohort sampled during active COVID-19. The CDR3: CASSRGDYGYTF. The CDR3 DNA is TGTGCCAGCAGTCGCGGGGATTATGGCTACACCTTC.